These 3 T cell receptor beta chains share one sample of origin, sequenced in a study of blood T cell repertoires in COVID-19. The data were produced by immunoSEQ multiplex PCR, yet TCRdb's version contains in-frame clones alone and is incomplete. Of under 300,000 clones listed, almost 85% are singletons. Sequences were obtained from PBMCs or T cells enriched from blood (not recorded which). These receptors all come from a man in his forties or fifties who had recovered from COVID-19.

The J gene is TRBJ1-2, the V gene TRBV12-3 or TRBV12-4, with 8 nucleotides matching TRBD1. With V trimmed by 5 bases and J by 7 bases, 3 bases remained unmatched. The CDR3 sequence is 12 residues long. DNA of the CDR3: TGTGCCAGCAGTGCGACAGGGGCTGGCTACACCTTC. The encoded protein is CASSATGAGYTF.

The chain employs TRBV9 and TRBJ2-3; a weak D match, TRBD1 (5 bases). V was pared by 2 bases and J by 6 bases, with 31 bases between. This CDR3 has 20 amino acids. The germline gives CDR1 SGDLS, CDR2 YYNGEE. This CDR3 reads CASSVPMSPRRQSRPDTQYF. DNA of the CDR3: TGTGCCAGCAGCGTCCCCATGTCCCCAAGGAGACAGAGCAGGCCCGATACGCAGTATTTT.

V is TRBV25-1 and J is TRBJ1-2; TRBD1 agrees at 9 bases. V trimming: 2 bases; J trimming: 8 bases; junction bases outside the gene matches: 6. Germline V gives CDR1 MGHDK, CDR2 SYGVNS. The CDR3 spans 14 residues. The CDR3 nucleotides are TGTGCCAGCAGTGAACAGGGACAGGGCAGGGGCTACACCTTC. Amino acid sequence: CASSEQGQGRGYTF.